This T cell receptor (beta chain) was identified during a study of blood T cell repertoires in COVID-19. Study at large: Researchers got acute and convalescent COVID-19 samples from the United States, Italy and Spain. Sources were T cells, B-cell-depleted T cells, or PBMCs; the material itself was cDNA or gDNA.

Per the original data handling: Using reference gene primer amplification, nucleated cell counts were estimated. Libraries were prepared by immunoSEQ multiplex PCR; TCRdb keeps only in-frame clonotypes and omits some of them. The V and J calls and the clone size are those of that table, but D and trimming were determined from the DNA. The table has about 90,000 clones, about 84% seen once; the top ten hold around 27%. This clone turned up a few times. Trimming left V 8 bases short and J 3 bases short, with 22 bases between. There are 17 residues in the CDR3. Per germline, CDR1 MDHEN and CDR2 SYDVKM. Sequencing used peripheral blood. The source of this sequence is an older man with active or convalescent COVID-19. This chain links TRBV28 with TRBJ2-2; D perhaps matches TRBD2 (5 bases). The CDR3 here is CASHPLWYIGDTGELFF. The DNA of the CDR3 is TGTGCCAGCCACCCGCTTTGGTACATCGGGGACACCGGGGAGCTGTTTTTT. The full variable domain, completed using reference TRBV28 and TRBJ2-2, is DVKVTQSSRYLVKRTGEKVFLECVQDMDHENMFWYRQDPGLGLRLIYFSYDVKMKEKGDIPEGYSVSREKKERFSLILESASTNQTSMYLCASHPLWYIGDTGELFFGEGSRLTVL.